Listed below are T cell receptor beta chains from one sample, sequenced in a study of T cell changes during pregnancy in multiple sclerosis. Libraries were prepared by immunoSEQ multiplex PCR; TCRdb keeps only in-frame clonotypes and omits some of them. The sample carries approximately 70,000 clones, 80% to 95% recorded once. Sequences were derived from peripheral blood, sampled in the second trimester of pregnancy. The receptors derive from a female donor with multiple sclerosis, enrolled in a pregnancy study. The CDR3 runs from the conserved cysteine through the conserved F or W. The D gene is left open where the match is weak. Where a row states a size, it is once, few, many or the class of an expanded clone; other rows omit it.

V gene	clone size	D gene	J gene	CDR3 protein	CDR3 DNA
TRBV7-9	NA	TRBD2	TRBJ2-1	CASSLREISGGRNNEQFF	TGTGCCAGCAGCTTAAGGGAAATCAGCGGCGGGAGGAACAATGAGCAGTTCTTC
TRBV19	NA	NA	TRBJ1-6	CASSTRVFYSPLHF	TGTGCCAGTAGTACCAGGGTTTTTTATTCACCCCTCCACTTT
TRBV18	NA	NA	TRBJ1-4	CASSFQGTSNEKLFF	TGTGCCAGCTCATTTCAGGGTACTTCTAATGAAAAACTGTTTTTT
TRBV2	NA	TRBD1	TRBJ2-6	CASNPGQGASGANVLTF	TGTGCCAGCAACCCGGGACAGGGGGCCTCTGGGGCCAACGTCCTGACTTTC
TRBV9	NA	NA	TRBJ1-1	CASSVEGLMNTEAFF	TGTGCCAGCAGCGTAGAGGGGCTCATGAACACTGAAGCTTTCTTT
TRBV4-3	NA	NA	TRBJ1-3	CASSQDPPPRGAGNTIYF	TGCGCCAGCAGCCAAGATCCCCCCCCGCGGGGGGCTGGAAACACCATATATTTT
TRBV7-9	NA	TRBD2	TRBJ2-3	CASSLSPLAEADTQYF	TGTGCCAGCAGCTTGTCCCCACTAGCGGAAGCAGATACGCAGTATTTT
TRBV29-1	NA	TRBD2	TRBJ2-1	CSVVSGSNIDEQFF	TGCAGCGTTGTCAGCGGGAGTAACATCGATGAGCAGTTCTTC
TRBV7-2	NA	TRBD1	TRBJ1-6	CASSLPPGTGSHLHF	TGTGCCAGCAGCTTACCGCCCGGGACAGGCTCCCACCTCCACTTT
TRBV9	NA	TRBD2	TRBJ2-1	CASSVIPSGGAFGQGEQFF	TGTGCCAGCAGCGTAATTCCCAGCGGGGGGGCTTTTGGTCAGGGTGAGCAGTTCTTC
TRBV19	NA	NA	TRBJ1-5	CASTQGTVYSNQPQHF	TGTGCCAGTACCCAGGGGACGGTATATAGCAATCAGCCCCAGCATTTT
TRBV11-3	NA	TRBD1	TRBJ1-1	CASSSRDRGREAFF	TGTGCCAGCAGCTCCCGGGACAGGGGGCGTGAAGCTTTCTTT
TRBV9	NA	TRBD1	TRBJ1-6	CASSVGDQDRGNTPLHF	TGTGCCAGCAGCGTAGGAGACCAGGACAGGGGAAATACACCCCTCCACTTT
TRBV9	once	NA	TRBJ2-7	CASSAGTTPTYEQYF	TGTGCCAGCAGCGCAGGGACAACGCCGACCTACGAGCAGTACTTC
TRBV18	NA	TRBD2	TRBJ2-4	CASSPRGLAGDGPPGAKNIQYF	TGTGCCAGCTCACCAAGAGGACTAGCGGGGGATGGCCCGCCGGGAGCCAAAAACATTCAGTACTTC
TRBV25-1	NA	NA	TRBJ1-3	CASSLGGNSGNTIYF	TGTGCCAGCAGTTTGGGGGGAAATTCAGGAAACACCATATATTTT
TRBV5-1	NA	NA	TRBJ1-3	CASSPGAGNTIYF	TGCGCCAGCAGCCCGGGGGCTGGAAACACCATATATTTT
TRBV5-6	NA	TRBD1	TRBJ2-7	CASSLGQGALEQYF	TGTGCCAGCAGCTTGGGGCAGGGGGCCCTCGAGCAGTACTTC
TRBV11-3	NA	TRBD2	TRBJ2-1	CASSSEGTSDYNEQFF	TGTGCCAGCAGCTCAGAGGGGACTAGCGACTACAATGAGCAGTTCTTC
TRBV27	NA	TRBD1	TRBJ2-7	CASRMAGGNYEQYF	TGTGCCAGCAGGATGGCAGGGGGAAACTACGAGCAGTACTTC